These 25 T cell receptor beta chains were sequenced from one sample in a study of control samples from healthy donors and cancer patients. Here immunoSEQ multiplex PCR was the method, and the copy in TCRdb shows in-frame clones only, minus some. The data hold about 100,000 clones, with about 91% observed a single time. Sequenced sample: blood. Receptors originate from a woman under 30 in good health.

The chain carries TRBV2 and TRBJ2-1; the D gene is possibly TRBD2 (5 bases). V lost 7 bases and J lost 0, with 13 bases in between. Germline V gene data show CDR1 as SNHLY and CDR2 as FYNNEI. The CDR3 has 15 residues. In DNA form, the CDR3 reads TGTGCCAGCAAAAGGAGCGGAAGCTCCTACAATGAGCAGTTCTTC. The encoded protein is CASKRSGSSYNEQFF.

The V call is TRBV4-1, the J call TRBJ1-5; TRBD1 matches 9 bases. J lost 7 bases, V lost 4 bases, and 8 bases had no gene match. Germline-derived CDR1 and CDR2 are MGHRA and YSYEKL. The CDR3 contains 15 residues. In DNA form, the CDR3 reads TGCGCCAGCAGCCCCTTAACAGGGGGCGGCCAGCCCCAGCATTTT. Amino acid sequence: CASSPLTGGGQPQHF.

This chain connects TRBV9 to TRBJ2-6; no clear D gene. Trimming removed 0 bases at V and 1 base at J, with 11 bases between. CDR1 and CDR2 from the germline V gene are SGDLS and YYNGEE. The CDR3 runs to 17 residues. Here the CDR3 reads CASSVVPVGSGANVLTF. Here the CDR3 DNA reads TGTGCCAGCAGCGTAGTTCCGGTGGGTTCTGGGGCCAACGTCCTGACTTTC.

The chain couples TRBV11-1 to TRBJ1-1, with 10 bases identical to TRBD1. V was pared by 6 bases and J by 0 bases, with 7 bases of the junction left unmatched. There are 16 residues in the CDR3. Germline-derived CDR1 and CDR2 are SGHAT and FQDESV (reference sequence). CDR3 loop: CASRPTGGPMNTEAFF. CDR3 coding DNA: TGTGCCAGCAGGCCGACAGGGGGCCCAATGAACACTGAAGCTTTCTTT.

The V gene is TRBV28, the J gene TRBJ1-2; 7 bases agree with TRBD1. The germline gives CDR1 MDHEN, CDR2 SYDVKM. This CDR3 is 13 amino acids long. The junction had 4 bases not matched to a gene; V was cut back by 9 bases and J by 0 bases. CDR3 loop: CASRGQPNYGYTF. The CDR3 DNA sequence: TGTGCCAGTCGGGGACAGCCTAACTATGGCTACACCTTC.

This sequence joins TRBV4-2 and TRBJ2-1, with 9 nucleotides matching TRBD1. This CDR3 contains 14 residues. The germline gives CDR1 LGHNA, CDR2 YNFKEQ. The J segment lost 9 bases and the V segment lost 2 bases, leaving 5 bases of the junction unmatched. In DNA, the CDR3 is TGTGCCAGCAGCCAAAAAACAGGGGGCGGTGAGCAGTTCTTC. It is translated as CASSQKTGGGEQFF.

This chain uses TRBV3-1 (or the pseudogene TRBV3-2) with TRBJ1-4; the D gene is possibly TRBD1 (6 bases). V was shortened by 4 bases and J by 4 bases, with 10 bases between the two germline ends. The germline V gene encodes CDR1 LGHDT and CDR2 YNNKEL (reference sequence). The CDR3 is 14 residues long. The CDR3 loop reads CASSRDKFNEKLFF. For the CDR3, the DNA is TGTGCCAGCAGCCGGGACAAATTTAATGAAAAACTGTTTTTT.

V gene TRBV30 combines with J gene TRBJ1-4; the D is unclear. V dropped 0 bases and J dropped 3 bases, with 8 bases sitting between them. Germline V gene data show CDR1 as GTSNPN and CDR2 as SVGIG (reference sequence). This CDR3 is built from 14 residues. CDR3 in amino acids: CAWSVGQANEKLFF. The CDR3, as DNA: TGTGCCTGGAGTGTAGGTCAGGCTAATGAAAAACTGTTTTTT.

V usage is TRBV6-5 and J usage is TRBJ2-3; unclear D gene. The V end was cut by 6 bases, the J end by 7 bases, with 8 bases between. Germline loops: CDR1 MNHEY, CDR2 SVGAGI. The CDR3 runs to 11 residues. The CDR3 region has the DNA TGTGCCAGCAGAGAGGTGAATACGCAGTATTTT. It encodes CASREVNTQYF.

J is TRBJ1-1 and V is TRBV10-3; a weak D match, TRBD1 (6 bases). The CDR3 covers 13 residues. Germline V gene sequence: CDR1 ENHRY, CDR2 SYGVKD. Trimming shortened V by 5 bases and J by 12 bases, and 19 bases separated the two germline ends. CDR3 nucleotides: TGTGCCATCAGTTCCGGACAGCCAGGAGAATCTTTCTTT. It codes for CAISSGQPGESFF.

The gene calls are TRBV18 and TRBJ1-3, with a possible D match to TRBD1 (6 bases). Trimming stripped 1 base from V and 0 bases from J, with 10 bases between. The CDR3 extends over 16 amino acids. CDR1 and CDR2 from the germline V gene are KGHSH and LQKENI. CDR3 region: CASSPQQTGSGNTIYF. The CDR3 coding sequence is TGTGCCAGCTCACCACAACAGACAGGCTCTGGAAACACCATATATTTT. The whole variable domain, filled in from reference TRBV18 and TRBJ1-3, reads NAGVMQNPRHLVRRRGQEARLRCSPMKGHSHVYWYRQLPEEGLKFMVYLQKENIIDESGMPKERFSAEFPKEGPSILRIQQVVRGDSAAYFCASSPQQTGSGNTIYFGEGSWLTVV.

The gene calls are TRBV7-9 and TRBJ1-3, with TRBD1 matching 7 bases. The CDR3 is 15 amino acids. V lost 4 bases and J lost 3; bases outside the gene matches: 6. The germline gives CDR1 SEHNR, CDR2 FQNEAQ (reference sequence). The chain's CDR3 is CASSSDRESGNTIYF. CDR3 sequence (DNA): TGTGCCAGCAGCTCCGACAGGGAGAGTGGAAACACCATATATTTT. Full variable domain (outside the CDR3, taken from reference TRBV7-9 and TRBJ1-3): DTGVSQNPRHKITKRGQNVTFRCDPISEHNRLYWYRQTLGQGPEFLTYFQNEAQLEKSRLLSDRFSAERPKGSFSTLEIQRTEQGDSAMYLCASSSDRESGNTIYFGEGSWLTVV.

This clone has just a few counts. V is TRBV7-9 and J is TRBJ2-1, with D perhaps TRBD2 (6 bases). The CDR3 is 14 residues long. Germline V lookup: CDR1 SEHNR, CDR2 FQNEAQ (reference sequence). Trimming pared 1 base from V and 7 bases from J, leaving 11 bases between. The CDR3: CASSLEPGENEQFF. As DNA, the CDR3 is TGTGCCAGCAGCTTAGAGCCGGGAGAAAATGAGCAGTTCTTC.

The J gene is TRBJ1-3, the V gene TRBV13; no firm D call. The CDR3 is 16 amino acids. The germline CDR1 and CDR2 sequences are PRHDT and FYEKMQ (reference sequence). Trimming took 0 bases from V and 2 from J, leaving 11 bases between them. Written as DNA, the CDR3 is TGTGCCAGCAGCTTAGGCCCGGGCACGACTGGAAACACCATATATTTT. Translated: CASSLGPGTTGNTIYF.

This rearrangement joins TRBV6-5 to TRBJ1-4; no firm D call. This CDR3 is built from 14 residues. Germline assignment: CDR1 MNHEY and CDR2 SVGAGI. V was cut by 6 bases and J by 5 bases, with 13 bases left in between. Here the CDR3 DNA reads TGTGCCAGCAGGCCTCGCCTGATGAATGAAAAACTGTTTTTT. The encoded protein is CASRPRLMNEKLFF.

The chain couples TRBV4-3 to TRBJ2-3; 7 bases line up with TRBD2. Germline V gene data show CDR1 as LGHNA and CDR2 as YSLEER. The V gene end was trimmed by 0 bases and the J gene end by 1 base; junction bases not matched to a gene: 7. The CDR3 has 17 amino acids. The CDR3 reads CASSQDHTTSGTDTQYF. CDR3 coding DNA: TGCGCCAGCAGCCAAGATCATACAACTAGCGGCACAGATACGCAGTATTTT.

The chain carries TRBV5-1 and TRBJ1-1, with D uncertain. Germline V lookup: CDR1 SGHRS, CDR2 YFSETQ. This CDR3 comprises 17 residues. The ends were cut back, 0 bases at V and 1 base at J, with 16 bases in the middle. The CDR3 sequence is CASSLVEVGRPNTEAFF. In nucleotides, the CDR3 is TGCGCCAGCAGCTTGGTTGAGGTTGGCCGGCCGAACACTGAAGCTTTCTTT.

This rearrangement joins TRBV28 to TRBJ1-4, with D possibly matching TRBD1 (5 bases). This CDR3 region has 15 residues. V lost 6 bases and J lost 4, with 15 bases in between. Looked up from germline, CDR1 is MDHEN and CDR2 is SYDVKM. The CDR3 DNA is TGTGCCAGCAGGACGCAGGGAGTCAATAATGAAAAACTGTTTTTT. Its protein is CASRTQGVNNEKLFF.

The rearrangement uses TRBV6-5 and TRBJ1-2, with 7 positions matching TRBD1. Unmatched junction bases numbered 7, after V lost 0 bases and J lost 6 bases. Per germline, CDR1 MNHEY and CDR2 SVGAGI. There are 15 residues in the CDR3. CDR3 nucleotide sequence: TGTGCCAGCAGTTACTCGAAGGGGGCGGGTCATGGCTACACCTTC. It is translated as CASSYSKGAGHGYTF.

V usage is TRBV15 and J usage is TRBJ1-1, with D unclear. The germline CDR1 and CDR2 sequences are LNHNV and YYDKDF (reference sequence). The CDR3 totals 11 residues. V was cut by 0 bases and J by 10 bases, with 6 bases left in between. The CDR3 here is CATSRDDVAFF. CDR3 nucleotides: TGTGCCACCAGCAGAGATGATGTAGCTTTCTTT.

The chain combines TRBV19 with TRBJ1-3; D gene ambiguous. The V and J ends lost 6 bases and 4 bases respectively, with 7 bases between them. The CDR3 consists of 12 residues. The germline gives CDR1 LNHDA, CDR2 SQIVND (reference sequence). CDR3 amino acids: CASSPRGNTIYF. The CDR3 nucleotides read TGTGCCAGTAGCCCAAGGGGAAACACCATATATTTT. The complete variable domain, with remaining parts taken from reference TRBV19 and TRBJ1-3, reads DGGITQSPKYLFRKEGQNVTLSCEQNLNHDAMYWYRQDPGQGLRLIYYSQIVNDFQKGDIAEGYSVSREKKESFPLTVTSAQKNPTAFYLCASSPRGNTIYFGEGSWLTVV.

This chain links TRBV21-1 with TRBJ2-5. TRBV21-1 is a recognized pseudogene. The CDR3 consists of 20 residues. The CDR3 coding sequence is TGTGCCAGCAGCAAAGTGAGCTTGGATAAACCCCCCCAGTACCAAGAGACCCAGTACTTC. It codes for CASSKVSLDKPPQYQETQYF.

The chain links TRBV6-5 to TRBJ2-7; D possibly matches TRBD1 or TRBD2 (5 bases each). V was trimmed by 0 bases and J by 10 bases, leaving 13 bases between them. Germline V gene sequence: CDR1 MNHEY, CDR2 SVGAGI. This CDR3 region has 13 residues. The CDR3 nucleotides read TGTGCCAGCAGTTACTCGGGACCAATGGAACAGTACTTC. Protein sequence: CASSYSGPMEQYF.

The chain combines TRBV29-1 with TRBJ2-1; 9 nucleotides line up with TRBD2. The CDR3 length is 16 residues. The V gene end was trimmed by 1 base and the J gene end by 4 bases; junction bases not matched to a gene: 8. In germline, CDR1 is SQVTM, CDR2 ANQGSEA. The CDR3 sequence: CSVEVTLAGYYNEQFF. CDR3 DNA sequence: TGCAGCGTTGAAGTGACACTAGCGGGCTATTACAATGAGCAGTTCTTC.

This sequence joins TRBV5-1 and TRBJ1-2; 7 nucleotides align to TRBD1. CDR1 SGHRS and CDR2 YFSETQ come from the germline V gene. The V and J ends lost 1 base and 0 bases, in that order; junction bases with no gene match: 9. CDR3 size: 17 residues. The CDR3 reads CASSLSYRDRTNYGYTF. The CDR3 DNA is TGCGCCAGCAGCTTGTCTTACCGGGACAGAACTAACTATGGCTACACCTTC. Full variable domain (rest looked up from reference TRBV5-1 and TRBJ1-2): KAGVTQTPRYLIKTRGQQVTLSCSPISGHRSVSWYQQTPGQGLQFLFEYFSETQRNKGNFPGRFSGRQFSNSRSEMNVSTLELGDSALYLCASSLSYRDRTNYGYTFGSGTRLTVV.